Described below is a single T cell receptor (beta chain) sequence and its context. The target antigen is unknown. TCRdb itself ran the 5' RACE reads through MiXCR, one entry per CDR3 protein. The table lists thousands of distinct CDR3 sequences, roughly 52% of them singletons. The V gene lost 6 bases and the J gene lost 8 bases, with 26 bases spanning the gap. Germline V lookup: CDR1 DFQATT, CDR2 SNEGSKA (reference sequence). This CDR3 region has 16 residues. General study points: Greatest tumor Treg TCR overlap was with tumor naive CD4+ cells.

The rearrangement joins TRBV20-1 to TRBJ2-1; weak D call: TRBD2 (7 bases). Sequencing input: memory CD4+ T cells sorted from a lymph node. Subset indicated: memory CD4+ T cells, CD4+CD45RO+CD25-. The sequence was collected from a female donor with breast cancer. CDR3 sequence reads: CSAAGLGRGPGDEQFF. As DNA, the CDR3 is TGCAGTGCCGCTGGGTTGGGGCGGGGGCCCGGGGATGAGCAGTTCTTC.